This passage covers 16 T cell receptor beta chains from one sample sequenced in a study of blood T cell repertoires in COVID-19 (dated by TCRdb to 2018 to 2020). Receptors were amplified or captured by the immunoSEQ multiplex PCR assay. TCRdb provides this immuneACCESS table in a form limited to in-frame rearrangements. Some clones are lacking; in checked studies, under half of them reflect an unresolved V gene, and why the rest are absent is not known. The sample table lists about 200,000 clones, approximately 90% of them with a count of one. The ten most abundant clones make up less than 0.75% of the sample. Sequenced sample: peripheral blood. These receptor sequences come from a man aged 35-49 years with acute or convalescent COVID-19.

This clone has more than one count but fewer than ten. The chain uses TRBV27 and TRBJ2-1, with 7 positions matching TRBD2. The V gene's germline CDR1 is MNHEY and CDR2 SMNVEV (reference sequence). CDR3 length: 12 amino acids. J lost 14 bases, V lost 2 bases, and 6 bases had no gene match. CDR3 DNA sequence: TGTGCCAGCAGTTTACGGGGGGTCCCGGAGTTCTTC. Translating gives CASSLRGVPEFF.

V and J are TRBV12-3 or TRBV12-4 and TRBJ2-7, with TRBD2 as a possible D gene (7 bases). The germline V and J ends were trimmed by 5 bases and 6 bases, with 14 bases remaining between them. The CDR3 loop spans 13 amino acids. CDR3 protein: CASSPRGASEQYF. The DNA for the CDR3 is TGTGCCAGCAGTCCCCGGGGGGCGTCCGAGCAGTACTTC.

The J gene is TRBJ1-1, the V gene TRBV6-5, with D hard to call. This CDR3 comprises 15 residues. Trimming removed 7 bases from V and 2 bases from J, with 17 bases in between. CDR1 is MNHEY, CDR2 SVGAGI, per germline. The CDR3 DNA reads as TGTGCCAGCATAAGTATGCCGGGAATTAACACTGAAGCTTTCTTT. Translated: CASISMPGINTEAFF.

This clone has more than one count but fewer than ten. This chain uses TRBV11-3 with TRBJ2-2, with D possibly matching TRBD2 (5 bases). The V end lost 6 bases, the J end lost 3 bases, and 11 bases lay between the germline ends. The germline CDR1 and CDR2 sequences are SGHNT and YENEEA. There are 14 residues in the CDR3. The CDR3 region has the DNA TGTGCCAGCAGTCTAGCCTACGACACCGGGGAGCTGTTTTTT. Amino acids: CASSLAYDTGELFF. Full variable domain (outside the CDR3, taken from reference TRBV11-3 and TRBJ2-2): EAGVVQSPRYKIIEKKQPVAFWCNPISGHNTLYWYLQNLGQGPELLIRYENEEAVDDSQLPKDRFSAERLKGVDSTLKIQPAELGDSAVYLCASSLAYDTGELFFGEGSRLTVL.

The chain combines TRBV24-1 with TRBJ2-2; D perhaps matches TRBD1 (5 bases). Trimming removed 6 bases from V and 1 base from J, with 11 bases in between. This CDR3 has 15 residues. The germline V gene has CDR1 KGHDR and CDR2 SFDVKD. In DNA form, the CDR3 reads TGTGCCACCAGTCCCCCTAGGGGGAACACCGGGGAGCTGTTTTTT. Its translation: CATSPPRGNTGELFF.

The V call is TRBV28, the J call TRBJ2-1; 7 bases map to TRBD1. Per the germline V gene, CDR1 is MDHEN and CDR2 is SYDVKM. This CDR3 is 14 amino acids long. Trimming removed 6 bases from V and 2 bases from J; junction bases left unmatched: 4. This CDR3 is CASSWTGPYNEQFF. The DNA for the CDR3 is TGTGCCAGCAGCTGGACAGGTCCCTACAATGAGCAGTTCTTC.

The CDR3, as DNA: TGTGCCAGCAGACGGCCGGGACAGGGTTCTGGGGCCAACGTCCTGACTTTC. Encoded protein: CASRRPGQGSGANVLTF. The genes are TRBV2 and TRBJ2-6, with 9 bases aligning to TRBD1. Germline assignment: CDR1 SNHLY and CDR2 FYNNEI. The CDR3 contains 17 residues. Germline trimming cut 6 bases from V and 1 base from J; bases unmatched to any gene: 7.

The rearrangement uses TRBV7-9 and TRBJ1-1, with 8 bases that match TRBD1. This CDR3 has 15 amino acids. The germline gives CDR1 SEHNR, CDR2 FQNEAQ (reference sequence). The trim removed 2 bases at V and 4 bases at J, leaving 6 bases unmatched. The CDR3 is CASSLSRGRGTEAFF. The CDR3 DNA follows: TGTGCCAGCAGCTTAAGCAGGGGGCGGGGCACTGAAGCTTTCTTT.

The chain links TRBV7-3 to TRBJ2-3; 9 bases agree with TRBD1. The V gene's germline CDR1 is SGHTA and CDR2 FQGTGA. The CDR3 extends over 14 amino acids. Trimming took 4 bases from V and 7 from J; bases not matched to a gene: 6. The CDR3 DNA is TGTGCCAGCAGCTCCGGGACAGGGCTGAATACGCAGTATTTT. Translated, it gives CASSSGTGLNTQYF.

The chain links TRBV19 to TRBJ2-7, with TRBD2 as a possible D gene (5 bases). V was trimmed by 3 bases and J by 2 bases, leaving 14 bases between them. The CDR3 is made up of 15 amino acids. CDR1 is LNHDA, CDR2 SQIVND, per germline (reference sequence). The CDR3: CASSIDATRAYEQYF. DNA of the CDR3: TGTGCCAGTAGTATTGACGCAACTAGGGCCTACGAGCAGTACTTC.

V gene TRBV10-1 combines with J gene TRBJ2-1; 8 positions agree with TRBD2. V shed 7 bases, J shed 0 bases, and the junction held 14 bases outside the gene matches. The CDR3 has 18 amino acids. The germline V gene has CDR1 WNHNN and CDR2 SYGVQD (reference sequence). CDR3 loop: CASNRKLQTSDSYNEQFF. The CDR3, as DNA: TGCGCCAGCAATCGAAAACTTCAGACTAGCGACTCCTACAATGAGCAGTTCTTC.

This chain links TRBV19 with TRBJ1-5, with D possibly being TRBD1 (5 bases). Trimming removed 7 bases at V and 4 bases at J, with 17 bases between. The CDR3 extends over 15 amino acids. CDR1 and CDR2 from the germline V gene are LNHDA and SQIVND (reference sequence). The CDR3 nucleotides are TGTGCCAGTACCCTCCTAGGGGCTGGTAATCAGCCCCAGCATTTT. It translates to CASTLLGAGNQPQHF.

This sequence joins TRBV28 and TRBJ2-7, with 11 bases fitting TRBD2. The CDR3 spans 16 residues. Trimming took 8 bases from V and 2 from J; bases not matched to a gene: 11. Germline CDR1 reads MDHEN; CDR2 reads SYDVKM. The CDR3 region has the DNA TGTGCCAGCCAGGGGCCTCTGACTAGCGGGACCTACGAGCAGTACTTC. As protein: CASQGPLTSGTYEQYF.

CDR3 sequence: CASSSQGNYGYTF. DNA for the CDR3: TGTGCCAGCAGTTCGCAGGGCAACTATGGCTACACCTTC. The chain uses TRBV27 and TRBJ1-2, with a possible D match to TRBD1 (5 bases). Germline V gene sequence: CDR1 MNHEY, CDR2 SMNVEV (reference sequence). The V end was cut by 4 bases, the J end by 2 bases, with 8 bases between. The CDR3 length is 13 residues.

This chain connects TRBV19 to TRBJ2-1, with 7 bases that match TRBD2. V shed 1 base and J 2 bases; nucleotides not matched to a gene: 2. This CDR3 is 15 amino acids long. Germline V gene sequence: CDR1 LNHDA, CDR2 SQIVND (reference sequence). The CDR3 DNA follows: TGTGCCAGTAGTATAGCCAGCGGGGCCTACAATGAGCAGTTCTTC. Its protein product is CASSIASGAYNEQFF.

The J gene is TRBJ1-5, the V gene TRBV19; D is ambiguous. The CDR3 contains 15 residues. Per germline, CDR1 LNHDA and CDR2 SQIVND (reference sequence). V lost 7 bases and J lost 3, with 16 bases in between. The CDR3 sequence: CASTALSGVNQPQHF. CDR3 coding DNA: TGTGCCAGTACTGCGCTGTCCGGGGTCAATCAGCCCCAGCATTTT.